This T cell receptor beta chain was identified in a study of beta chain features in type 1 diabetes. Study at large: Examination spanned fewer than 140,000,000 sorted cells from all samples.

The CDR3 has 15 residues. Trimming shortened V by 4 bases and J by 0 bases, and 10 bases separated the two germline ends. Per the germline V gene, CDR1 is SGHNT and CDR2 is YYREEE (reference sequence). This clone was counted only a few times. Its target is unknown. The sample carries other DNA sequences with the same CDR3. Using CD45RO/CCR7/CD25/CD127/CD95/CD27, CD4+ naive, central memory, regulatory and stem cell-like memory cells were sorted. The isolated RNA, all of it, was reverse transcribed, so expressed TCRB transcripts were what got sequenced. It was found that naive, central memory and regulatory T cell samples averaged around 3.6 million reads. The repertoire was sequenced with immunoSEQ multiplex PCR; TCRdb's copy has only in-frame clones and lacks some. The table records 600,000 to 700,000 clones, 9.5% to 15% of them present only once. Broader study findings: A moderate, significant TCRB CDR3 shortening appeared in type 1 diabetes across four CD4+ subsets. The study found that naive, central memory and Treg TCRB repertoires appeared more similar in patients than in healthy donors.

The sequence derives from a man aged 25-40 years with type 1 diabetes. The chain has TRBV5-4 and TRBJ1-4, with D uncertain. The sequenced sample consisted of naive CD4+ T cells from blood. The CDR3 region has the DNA TGTGCCAGCAGCCTGGGTGGGGCAACTAATGAAAAACTGTTTTTT. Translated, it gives CASSLGGATNEKLFF.